Presented here are 8 T cell receptor beta chains from one specimen sequenced in a study of tumor-infiltrating lymphocytes in localized non-small cell lung cancer. Clones were read by immunoSEQ multiplex PCR, and TCRdb kept only the in-frame ones, dropping some. The sample yields 10,000 to 15,000 clones, approximately 71% seen once. Sequenced input: lung tumor tissue. Receptor source: a human donor with non-small cell lung cancer.

The chain is built from TRBV6-5 and TRBJ2-7; no clear D. CDR3 length: 13 residues. The V and J ends lost 5 bases and 3 bases respectively, with 11 bases between them. Germline values: CDR1 MNHEY, CDR2 SVGAGI. As DNA, the CDR3 is TGTGCCAGCAGTGCGTACCCGGACTACGAGCAGTACTTC. Amino acid sequence: CASSAYPDYEQYF.

The chain has TRBV11-2 and TRBJ1-3; no clear D. Germline lookup yields CDR1 SGHAT and CDR2 FQNNGV. The CDR3 is 13 residues long. Trimming removed 6 bases at V and 2 bases at J, with 8 bases between. CDR3 residues: CASSARPGNTIYF. In nucleotides, the CDR3 is TGTGCCAGCAGTGCCAGACCTGGAAACACCATATATTTT.

The chain uses TRBV29-1 and TRBJ2-5; D possibly matches TRBD1 or TRBD2 (5 bases each). The CDR3 is 11 amino acids. V lost 4 bases and J 7 bases, leaving 10 bases between the germline ends. Per germline, CDR1 SQVTM and CDR2 ANQGSEA. The CDR3 here is CSVGPGGTQYF. The CDR3 bases are TGCAGCGTTGGACCTGGGGGGACCCAGTACTTC. Drawing the rest from reference TRBV29-1 and TRBJ2-5, the complete variable domain is SAVISQKPSRDICQRGTSLTIQCQVDSQVTMMFWYRQQPGQSLTLIATANQGSEATYESGFVIDKFPISRPNLTFSTLTVSNMSPEDSSIYLCSVGPGGTQYFGPGTRLLVL.

This clone has only a few counts. The chain links TRBV7-9 to TRBJ2-2; TRBD1 matches at 9 bases. CDR1 and CDR2 (germline): SEHNR, FQNEAQ (reference sequence). V was clipped by 5 bases and J by 1 base; unmatched bases: 5. The CDR3 has 16 amino acids. CDR3 sequence reads: CASSRGQGGNTGELFF. The CDR3 DNA follows: TGTGCCAGCAGCCGGGGACAGGGAGGGAACACCGGGGAGCTGTTTTTT.

The genes are TRBV7-2 and TRBJ2-6, with TRBD1 as a possible D gene (5 bases). Germline CDR1 is SGHTA and CDR2 is FQGNSA. The CDR3 is 15 amino acids. Trimming shortened V by 3 bases and J by 0 bases, and 6 bases separated the two germline ends. CDR3 sequence (DNA): TGTGCCAGCAGCTTCCAGGGCTCTGGGGCCAACGTCCTGACTTTC. This translates into CASSFQGSGANVLTF.

V usage is TRBV28 and J usage is TRBJ1-5, with TRBD1 as a possible D gene (5 bases). The CDR3 sequence is 16 residues long. Germline V lookup: CDR1 MDHEN, CDR2 SYDVKM. V was cut by 4 bases and J by 3 bases, with 16 bases left in between. DNA of the CDR3: TGTGCCAGCAGTTCCCCCTCGTGGGGACTCAATCAGCCCCAGCATTTT. Its translation: CASSSPSWGLNQPQHF.

This clone was seen a handful of times. This chain connects TRBV4-1 to TRBJ1-1; TRBD1 agrees at 8 bases. The CDR3 loop spans 14 amino acids. The germline CDR1 and CDR2 sequences are MGHRA and YSYEKL. V trimming: 5 bases; J trimming: 8 bases; junction bases outside the gene matches: 10. CDR3 amino acids: CASSLGQGLGEAFF. CDR3 in DNA: TGCGCCAGCAGCTTAGGACAGGGTCTGGGAGAAGCTTTCTTT.

This rearrangement joins TRBV30 to TRBJ1-2; D gene unclear. Trimming stripped 4 bases from V and 0 bases from J, with 9 bases between. The length of the CDR3 is 13 residues. CDR1 is GTSNPN and CDR2 is SVGIG in the germline V gene (reference sequence). The CDR3 DNA reads TGTGCCTGGACCGGCGGAGCTAACTATGGCTACACCTTC. This codes for CAWTGGANYGYTF.